This TCR beta chain was captured by sequencing in a study of blood T cell repertoires in COVID-19. Study overall: COVID-19 samples from acute and convalescent phases originated in the United States, Italy and Spain.

In the authors' workflow: Counts of nucleated cells, estimated from reference gene primer amplification, were obtained. The table came from immunoSEQ multiplex PCR; TCRdb's copy has only in-frame clones and leaves some out. The V and J calls and the clone size are those of that table, but D and trimming were determined from the DNA. The data show over 150,000 clones, with 80% to 90% seen just once and about 1% held by the top ten. This TCR derives from a middle-aged man with acute or convalescent COVID-19. Sequencing was carried out using peripheral blood.

The DNA for the CDR3 is TGTGCCAGCAGCCCAGAGGGGGGGACTAGCGGGGCCGGGGAGCTGTTTTTT. Translating gives CASSPEGGTSGAGELFF. This chain links TRBV4-2 with TRBJ2-2; 13 nucleotides align to TRBD2. The CDR3 spans 17 residues. Germline CDR1 and CDR2: LGHNA and YNFKEQ. With V trimmed by 4 bases and J by 6 bases, 8 bases remained unmatched.